The T cell receptor beta chain described here comes from a study of T cell repertoires in cytomegalovirus infection. Study overall: Public TCR beta signatures marked donors with CMV infection and the matching HLA. Study findings and constraints: In two of eight donors, the top clonotype was HLA-C-restricted CMV-specific.

In the case of this clonotype: The antigen is undetermined.

From the reads, TCRdb called clonotypes with MiXCR, one entry per CDR3 protein. The table lists about 83,000 distinct CDR3 sequences, approximately 45% of them singletons. This receptor was identified in a human donor in good health (CMV status not recorded). Some clones in this sample may be carry-over from other donors' samples. Sequenced material: CD8+ T cells from cultured PBMCs, taken from culture after CMV antigen stimulation.

CDR3 protein: CASTPRGSHGYTF. For the CDR3, the DNA is TGTGCCAGCACCCCCCGGGGCAGTCATGGCTACACCTTC. The chain recombines TRBV7-2 with TRBJ1-2; tentatively, D is TRBD1 (5 bases). Per germline, CDR1 SGHTA and CDR2 FQGNSA. V lost 7 bases and J 6 bases, leaving 15 bases between the germline ends. This CDR3 region has 13 residues.